A selection of T cell receptor beta chains follows, all from one sample in a study of Graves' ophthalmopathy and Graves' hyperthyroidism. TCRdb called the multiplex PCR reads again in MiXCR, with one record for every CDR3 protein. The sample consists of about 480,000 distinct CDR3 sequences, over 13% of them appearing once. Sequenced material: blood. The receptors stem from a woman aged 30 to 39 with Graves' ophthalmopathy. Both conserved end residues are part of each CDR3. The D gene is left open where the match is weak. Where a row states a size, it is once, few, many or the class of an expanded clone; other rows omit it.

TRBJ1-1 TRBD1 many TRBV5-1 TGCGCCAGCAGCATCGGGACAGCCTACACTGAAGCTTTCTTT CASSIGTAYTEAFF
TRBJ2-2 TRBD1 . TRBV24-1 TGTGCCACCAAAAGGACAGGGGCCACCGGGGAGCTGTTTTTT CATKRTGATGELFF
TRBJ2-7 . . TRBV6-5 TGTGCCAGCAGTTATGGGCAGGAGGTGTCCTACGAGCAGTACTTC CASSYGQEVSYEQYF
TRBJ2-7 TRBD2 . TRBV6-1 TGTGCCAGCAGTGGGGGGACTAGCGGGAGGAACGAGCAGTACTTC CASSGGTSGRNEQYF
TRBJ2-4 . many TRBV18 TGTGCCAGCTCAACACTAGCCAAAAACATTCAGTACTTC CASSTLAKNIQYF
TRBJ1-1 . few TRBV19 TGTGCCAGTAGTATTACTTTTGAAGCTTTCTTT CASSITFEAFF
TRBJ1-1 . many TRBV27 TGTGCCAGCAGTTCCAAGATGTGGGGTATGAACACTGAAGCTTTCTTT CASSSKMWGMNTEAFF
TRBJ2-6 . many TRBV20-1 TGCAGTGCTCGCCTTATGGTCGGGGCCAACGTCCTGACTTTC CSARLMVGANVLTF
TRBJ1-2 . many TRBV29-1 TGCAGCGTTCGAAATCGAGAGGGCTATGGCTACACCTTC CSVRNREGYGYTF
TRBJ1-2 . many TRBV11-2 TGTGCCAGCAGCTCCACCATTACTACAGTTCTTTATGGCTACACCTTC CASSSTITTVLYGYTF
TRBJ1-1 . many TRBV10-3 TGTGCCATCAGTCCGGAACAGGGCACTGAAGCTTTCTTT CAISPEQGTEAFF
TRBJ1-2 . many TRBV19 TGTGCCAGCGAGGGGGTTGGCTACACCTTC CASEGVGYTF
TRBJ2-6 TRBD1 few TRBV9 TGTGCCAGCAGCCCTCAGGGGGCGCTTGGGGCCAACGTCCTGACTTTC CASSPQGALGANVLTF
TRBJ1-6 TRBD1 many TRBV6-1 TGTGCCAGCAGTGAAGCCGGGACAGGCCACTCACCCCTCCACTTT CASSEAGTGHSPLHF
TRBJ1-5 . many TRBV6-1 TGTGCCAGCAGTGAGGGGCGAGGCAGACAGCCCCAGCATTTT CASSEGRGRQPQHF
TRBJ2-5 . . TRBV11-2 TGTGCCAGCAGCTTAAGAGGAACTAGTTCGCAAGAGACCCAGTACTTC CASSLRGTSSQETQYF
TRBJ2-5 . many TRBV20-1 TGCAGTGCCAGAACCTTCCGGGAAGAGGAGACCCAGTACTTC CSARTFREEETQYF